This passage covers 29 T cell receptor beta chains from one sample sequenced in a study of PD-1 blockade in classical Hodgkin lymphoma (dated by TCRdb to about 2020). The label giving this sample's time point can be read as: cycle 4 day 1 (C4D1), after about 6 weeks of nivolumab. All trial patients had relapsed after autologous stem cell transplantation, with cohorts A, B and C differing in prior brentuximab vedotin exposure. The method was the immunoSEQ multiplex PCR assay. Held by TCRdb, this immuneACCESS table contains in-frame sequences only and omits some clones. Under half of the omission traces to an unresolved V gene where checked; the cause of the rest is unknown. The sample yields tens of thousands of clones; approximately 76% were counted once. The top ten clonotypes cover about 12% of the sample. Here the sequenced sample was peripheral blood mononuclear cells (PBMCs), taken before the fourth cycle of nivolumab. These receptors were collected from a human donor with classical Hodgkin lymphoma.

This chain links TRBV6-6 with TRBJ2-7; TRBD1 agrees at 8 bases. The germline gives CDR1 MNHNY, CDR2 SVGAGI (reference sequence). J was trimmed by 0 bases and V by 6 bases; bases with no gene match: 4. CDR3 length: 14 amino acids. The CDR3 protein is CASRRQGSSYEQYF. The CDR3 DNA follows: TGTGCCAGCAGGCGACAGGGGAGCTCCTACGAGCAGTACTTC.

Written as DNA, the CDR3 is TGTGCCAGCAGCCTTCAGGCCAGGGGGGAAGAGACCCAGTACTTC. Encoded protein: CASSLQARGEETQYF. This rearrangement joins TRBV7-2 to TRBJ2-5; perhaps TRBD1 as D (7 bases). V gave up 5 bases and J gave up 3 bases, with 16 bases separating them. Germline V gene lookup returns CDR1 SGHTA and CDR2 FQGNSA. There are 15 residues in the CDR3.

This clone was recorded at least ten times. The CDR3 sequence: CASSQGGVNEQYF. CDR3 DNA: TGCGCCAGCAGCCAAGGAGGCGTGAACGAGCAGTACTTC. This chain connects TRBV4-1 to TRBJ2-7; the D is unclear. The CDR3 is 13 residues long. The germline V gene encodes CDR1 MGHRA and CDR2 YSYEKL. Trimming pared 1 base from V and 5 bases from J, leaving 9 bases between.

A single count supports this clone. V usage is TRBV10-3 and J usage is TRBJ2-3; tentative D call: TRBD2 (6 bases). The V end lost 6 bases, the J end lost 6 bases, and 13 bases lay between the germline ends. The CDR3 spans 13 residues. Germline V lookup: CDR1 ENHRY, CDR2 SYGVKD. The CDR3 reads CAISAASDDTQYF. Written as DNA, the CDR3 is TGTGCCATCAGCGCGGCTAGCGACGATACGCAGTATTTT.

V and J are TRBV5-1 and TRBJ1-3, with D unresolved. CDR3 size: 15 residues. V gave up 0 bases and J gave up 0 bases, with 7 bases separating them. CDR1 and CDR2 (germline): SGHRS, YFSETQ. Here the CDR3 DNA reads TGCGCCAGCAGCTTGGGTAGTGGCTCTGGAAACACCATATATTTT. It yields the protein CASSLGSGSGNTIYF.

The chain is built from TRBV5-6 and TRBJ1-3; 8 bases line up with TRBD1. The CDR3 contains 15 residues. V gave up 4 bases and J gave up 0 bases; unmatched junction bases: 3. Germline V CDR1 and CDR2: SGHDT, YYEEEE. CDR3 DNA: TGTGCCAGCAGCATACAGGGGGGCTCTGGAAACACCATATATTTT. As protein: CASSIQGGSGNTIYF.

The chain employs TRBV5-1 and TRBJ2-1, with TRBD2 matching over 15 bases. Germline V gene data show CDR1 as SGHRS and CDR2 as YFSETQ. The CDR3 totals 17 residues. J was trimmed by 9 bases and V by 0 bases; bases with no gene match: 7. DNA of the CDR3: TGCGCCAGCAGCTTGGCCTCCGGACTAGCGGGAGGGCTTGAGCAGTTCTTC. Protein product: CASSLASGLAGGLEQFF. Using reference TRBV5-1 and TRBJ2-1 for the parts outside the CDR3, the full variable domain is KAGVTQTPRYLIKTRGQQVTLSCSPISGHRSVSWYQQTPGQGLQFLFEYFSETQRNKGNFPGRFSGRQFSNSRSEMNVSTLELGDSALYLCASSLASGLAGGLEQFFGPGTRLTVL.

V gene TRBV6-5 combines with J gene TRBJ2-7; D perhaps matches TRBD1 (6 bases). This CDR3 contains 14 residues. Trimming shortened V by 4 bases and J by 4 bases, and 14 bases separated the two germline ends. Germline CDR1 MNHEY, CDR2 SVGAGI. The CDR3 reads CASSSRDIIYEQYF. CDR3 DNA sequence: TGTGCCAGCAGTTCACGGGACATTATTTACGAGCAGTACTTC.

The CDR3: CAISEQGVGAGELFF. In DNA, the CDR3 is TGTGCCATCAGTGAACAGGGGGTCGGCGCCGGGGAGCTGTTTTTT. The chain joins TRBV10-3 to TRBJ2-2; TRBD1 matches 8 bases. Germline CDR1 is ENHRY and CDR2 is SYGVKD. The CDR3 totals 15 residues. The V segment lost 3 bases and the J segment 6 bases; nucleotides outside the gene matches: 6.

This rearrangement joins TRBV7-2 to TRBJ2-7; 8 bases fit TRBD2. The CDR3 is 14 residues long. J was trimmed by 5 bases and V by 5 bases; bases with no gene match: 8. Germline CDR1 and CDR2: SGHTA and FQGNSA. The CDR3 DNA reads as TGTGCCAGCAGCCCGGGACTAGGGTGGGACGAGCAGTACTTC. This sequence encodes CASSPGLGWDEQYF.

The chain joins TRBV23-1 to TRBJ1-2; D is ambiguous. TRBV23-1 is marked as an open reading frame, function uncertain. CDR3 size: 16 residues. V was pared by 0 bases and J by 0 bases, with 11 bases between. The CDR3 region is CASSQSAGRANYGYTF. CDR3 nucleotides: TGCGCCAGCAGTCAATCGGCAGGTCGAGCTAACTATGGCTACACCTTC.

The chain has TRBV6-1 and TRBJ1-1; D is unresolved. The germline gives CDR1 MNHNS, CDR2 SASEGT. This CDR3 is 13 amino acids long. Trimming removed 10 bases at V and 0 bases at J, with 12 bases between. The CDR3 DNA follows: TGTGCCACCCATGAACCCCTGAACACTGAAGCTTTCTTT. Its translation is CATHEPLNTEAFF.

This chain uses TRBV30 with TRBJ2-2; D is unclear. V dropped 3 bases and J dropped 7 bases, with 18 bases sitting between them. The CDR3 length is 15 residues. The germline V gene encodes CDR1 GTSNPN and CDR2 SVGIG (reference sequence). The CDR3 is CAWRGITSLGGELFF. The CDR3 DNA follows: TGTGCCTGGAGGGGCATAACCTCACTGGGCGGGGAGCTGTTTTTT.

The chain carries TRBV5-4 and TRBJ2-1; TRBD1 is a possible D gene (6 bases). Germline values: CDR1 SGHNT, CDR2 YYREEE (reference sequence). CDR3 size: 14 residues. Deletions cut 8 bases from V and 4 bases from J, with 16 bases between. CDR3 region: CASTTGTLYNEQFF. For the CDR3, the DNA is TGTGCCAGTACGACCGGGACACTATACAATGAGCAGTTCTTC.

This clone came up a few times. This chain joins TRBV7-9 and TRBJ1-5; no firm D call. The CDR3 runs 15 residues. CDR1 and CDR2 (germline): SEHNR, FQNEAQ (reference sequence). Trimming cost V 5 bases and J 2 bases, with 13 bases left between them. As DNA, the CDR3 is TGTGCCAGCAGCCCAACAGCGGCTGGCAATCAGCCCCAGCATTTT. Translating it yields CASSPTAAGNQPQHF.

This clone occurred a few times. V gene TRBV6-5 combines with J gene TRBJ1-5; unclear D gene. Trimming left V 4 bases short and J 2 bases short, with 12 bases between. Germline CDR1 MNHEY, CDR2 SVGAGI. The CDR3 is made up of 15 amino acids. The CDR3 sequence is CASSFRAGGNQPQHF. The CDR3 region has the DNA TGTGCCAGCAGTTTCCGGGCCGGCGGCAATCAGCCCCAGCATTTT.

This chain's CDR3 is CASSLLAGTYNEQFF. As DNA, the CDR3 is TGTGCCAGCAGCTTGCTAGCGGGTACTTACAATGAGCAGTTCTTC. This rearrangement joins TRBV5-4 to TRBJ2-1; 8 bases are a match to TRBD2. The CDR3 consists of 15 residues. Germline assignment: CDR1 SGHNT and CDR2 YYREEE (reference sequence). V shed 1 base, J shed 4 bases, and the junction held 4 bases outside the gene matches.

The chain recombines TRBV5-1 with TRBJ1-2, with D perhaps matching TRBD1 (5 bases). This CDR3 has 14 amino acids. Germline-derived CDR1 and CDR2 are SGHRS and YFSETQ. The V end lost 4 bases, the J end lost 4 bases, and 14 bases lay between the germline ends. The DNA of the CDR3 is TGCGCCAGCAGCCTCGCCAGAGGGGCCTATGGCTACACCTTC. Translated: CASSLARGAYGYTF.

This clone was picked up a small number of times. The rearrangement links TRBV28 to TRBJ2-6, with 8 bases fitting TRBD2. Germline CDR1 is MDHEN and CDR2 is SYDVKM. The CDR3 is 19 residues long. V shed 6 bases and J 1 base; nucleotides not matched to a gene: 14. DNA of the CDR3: TGTGCCAGCAGCGCCCCCTACTCCGGGGGGGATTCTGGGGCCAACGTCCTGACTTTC. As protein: CASSAPYSGGDSGANVLTF.

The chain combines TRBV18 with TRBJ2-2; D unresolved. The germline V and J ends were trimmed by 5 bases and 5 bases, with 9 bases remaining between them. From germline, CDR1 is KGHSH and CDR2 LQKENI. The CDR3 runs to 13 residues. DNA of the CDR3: TGTGCCAGCTCATACCTTGAGACCGGGGAGCTGTTTTTT. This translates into CASSYLETGELFF.

In DNA, the CDR3 is TGTGCCAGCAGTTGGACTCTCGGCGATGAGCAGTTCTTC. Translated, it gives CASSWTLGDEQFF. The chain employs TRBV2 and TRBJ2-1; D might be TRBD2 (5 bases). The CDR3 is made up of 13 amino acids. The ends were cut back, 5 bases at V and 8 bases at J, with 13 bases in the middle. Germline lookup yields CDR1 SNHLY and CDR2 FYNNEI.

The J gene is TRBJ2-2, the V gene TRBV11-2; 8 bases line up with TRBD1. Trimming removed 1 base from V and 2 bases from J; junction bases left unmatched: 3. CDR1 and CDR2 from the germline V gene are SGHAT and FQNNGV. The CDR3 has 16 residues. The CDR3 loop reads CASSLAGGRNTGELFF. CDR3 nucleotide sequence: TGTGCCAGCAGCTTAGCAGGGGGCCGTAACACCGGGGAGCTGTTTTTT.

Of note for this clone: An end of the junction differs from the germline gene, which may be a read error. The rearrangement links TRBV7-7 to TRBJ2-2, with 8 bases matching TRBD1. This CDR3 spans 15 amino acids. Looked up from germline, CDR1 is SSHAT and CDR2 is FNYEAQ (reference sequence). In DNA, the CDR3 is TGTGCTAGCAGCTCACAGGGGGTAAACACCGGGGAGCTGTTTTTT. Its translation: CASSSQGVNTGELFF.

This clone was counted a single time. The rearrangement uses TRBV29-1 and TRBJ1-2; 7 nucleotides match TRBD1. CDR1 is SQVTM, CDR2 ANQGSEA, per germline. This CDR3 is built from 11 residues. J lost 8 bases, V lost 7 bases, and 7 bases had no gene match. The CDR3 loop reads CSARQGEGYTF. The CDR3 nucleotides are TGCAGCGCGAGACAGGGCGAGGGCTACACCTTC. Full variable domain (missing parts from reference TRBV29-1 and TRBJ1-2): SAVISQKPSRDICQRGTSLTIQCQVDSQVTMMFWYRQQPGQSLTLIATANQGSEATYESGFVIDKFPISRPNLTFSTLTVSNMSPEDSSIYLCSARQGEGYTFGSGTRLTVV.

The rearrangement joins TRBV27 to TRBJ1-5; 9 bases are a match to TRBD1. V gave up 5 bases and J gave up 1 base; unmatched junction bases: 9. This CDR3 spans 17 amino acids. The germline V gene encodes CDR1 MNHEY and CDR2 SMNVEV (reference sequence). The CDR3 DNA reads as TGTGCCAGCAGTCCGGATGCTACAGGGGGCAGCAATCAGCCCCAGCATTTT. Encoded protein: CASSPDATGGSNQPQHF.

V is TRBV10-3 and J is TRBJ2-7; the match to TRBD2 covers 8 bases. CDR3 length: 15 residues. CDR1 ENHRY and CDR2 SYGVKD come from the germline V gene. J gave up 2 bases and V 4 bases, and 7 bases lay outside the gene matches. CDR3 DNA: TGTGCCATCAGTGTAAGTAGCGGGAACCCCTACGAGCAGTACTTC. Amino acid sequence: CAISVSSGNPYEQYF.

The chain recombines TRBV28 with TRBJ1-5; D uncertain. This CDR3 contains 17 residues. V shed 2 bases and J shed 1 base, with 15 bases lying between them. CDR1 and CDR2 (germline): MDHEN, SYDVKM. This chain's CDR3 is CASSLVKGFRSNQPQHF. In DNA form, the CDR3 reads TGTGCCAGCAGTTTAGTAAAGGGTTTCAGGAGCAATCAGCCCCAGCATTTT.

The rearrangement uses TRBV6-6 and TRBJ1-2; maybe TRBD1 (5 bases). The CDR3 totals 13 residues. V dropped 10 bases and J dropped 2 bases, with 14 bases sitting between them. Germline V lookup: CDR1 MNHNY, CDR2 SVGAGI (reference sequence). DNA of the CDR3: TGTGCCACCTCGAACGCAGGGAACTATGGCTACACCTTC. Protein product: CATSNAGNYGYTF.

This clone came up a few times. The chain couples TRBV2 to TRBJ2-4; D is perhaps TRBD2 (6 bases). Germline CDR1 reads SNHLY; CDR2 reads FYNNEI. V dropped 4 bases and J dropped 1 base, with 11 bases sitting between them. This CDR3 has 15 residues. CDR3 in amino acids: CASSGERAAKNIQYF. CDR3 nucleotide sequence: TGTGCCAGCAGTGGGGAGCGGGCGGCCAAAAACATTCAGTACTTC.